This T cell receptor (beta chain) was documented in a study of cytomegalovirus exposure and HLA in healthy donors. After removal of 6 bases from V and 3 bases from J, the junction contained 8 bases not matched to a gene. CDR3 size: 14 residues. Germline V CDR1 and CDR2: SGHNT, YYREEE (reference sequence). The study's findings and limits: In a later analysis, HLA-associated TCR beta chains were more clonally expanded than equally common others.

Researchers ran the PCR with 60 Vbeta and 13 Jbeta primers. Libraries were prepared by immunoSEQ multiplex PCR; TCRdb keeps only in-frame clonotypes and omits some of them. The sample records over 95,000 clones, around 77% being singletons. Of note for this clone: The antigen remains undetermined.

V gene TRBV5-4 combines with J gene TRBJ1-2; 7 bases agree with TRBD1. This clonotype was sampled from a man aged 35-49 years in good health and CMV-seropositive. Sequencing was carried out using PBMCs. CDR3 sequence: CASTKDRVDYGYTF. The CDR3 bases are TGTGCCAGCACGAAAGACAGGGTGGACTATGGCTACACCTTC.